This TCR beta chain was sequenced during a study of OX40 agonist ivuxolimab in advanced cancers. The V gene's germline CDR1 is MNHEY and CDR2 SMNVEV (reference sequence). This CDR3 has 13 amino acids. Germline trimming cut 6 bases from V and 9 bases from J; bases unmatched to any gene: 8. Method: immunoSEQ multiplex PCR; TCRdb's copy keeps in-frame clones and lacks some. The table records over 75,000 clones, approximately 90% of them present only once. The sequencing used CD4+ or CD8+ T cells sorted from blood, collected in a trial of the OX40 agonist ivuxolimab. The genes are TRBV27 and TRBJ1-2, with 9 bases identical to TRBD1. The receptor was derived from an adult with an advanced solid tumor such as melanoma, head and neck, liver or kidney cancer. The CDR3 protein is CASRSTGGRSYTF. Here the CDR3 DNA reads TGTGCCAGCAGATCGACAGGGGGACGGAGCTACACCTTC.